The 15 T cell receptor beta chains below were found in one sample sequenced in a study of cytomegalovirus exposure and HLA in healthy donors. Repertoires were generated with immunoSEQ multiplex PCR, while TCRdb's copy carries only in-frame clones and drops some. The sample includes 200,000 to 250,000 clones, about nine tenths of them seen just once. Specimen: PBMCs. The receptor source for this set is a woman aged 18-29 years in good health and CMV-seropositive.

This chain links TRBV5-1 with TRBJ1-1; maybe TRBD1 (5 bases). V gave up 2 bases and J gave up 1 base, with 9 bases separating them. Germline CDR1 is SGHRS and CDR2 is YFSETQ. This CDR3 has 14 residues. CDR3 nucleotide sequence: TGCGCCAGCAGCTTTGCTGGACAGAACACTGAAGCTTTCTTT. It is translated as CASSFAGQNTEAFF.

A single count supports this clone. The V call is TRBV28, the J call TRBJ1-4; D unclear. CDR1 is MDHEN, CDR2 SYDVKM, per germline. Trimming shortened V by 6 bases and J by 4 bases, and 21 bases separated the two germline ends. This CDR3 is built from 17 residues. The CDR3: CASSYGKLGGNNEKLFF. CDR3 nucleotide sequence: TGTGCCAGCAGCTACGGAAAATTGGGAGGAAATAATGAAAAACTGTTTTTT.

V gene TRBV28 combines with J gene TRBJ1-2; possible D gene TRBD1, 6 bases. Germline V CDR1 and CDR2: MDHEN, SYDVKM. This CDR3 region has 15 residues. V was cut by 2 bases and J by 4 bases, with 14 bases left in between. Here the CDR3 reads CASSLRTQGPYGYTF. The CDR3 region has the DNA TGTGCCAGCAGTTTACGCACACAGGGCCCCTATGGCTACACCTTC.

The chain has TRBV30 and TRBJ1-1; D is unclear. The CDR3 length is 11 residues. Germline assignment: CDR1 GTSNPN and CDR2 SVGIG (reference sequence). V lost 4 bases and J lost 5, with 8 bases in between. This CDR3 reads CAWIAGTEAFF. In DNA form, the CDR3 reads TGTGCCTGGATAGCGGGGACTGAAGCTTTCTTT.

The rearrangement uses TRBV28 and TRBJ2-7, with D possibly TRBD1 on 5 matching bases. CDR1 and CDR2 (germline): MDHEN, SYDVKM. The CDR3 sequence is 12 residues long. The V end was cut by 7 bases, the J end by 4 bases, with 11 bases between. CDR3 coding DNA: TGTGCCAGCACCTCCAGGGTTTACGAGCAGTACTTC. This translates into CASTSRVYEQYF.

This sequence joins TRBV27 and TRBJ2-7; weak D call: TRBD2 (6 bases). This CDR3 has 14 amino acids. Germline CDR1 reads MNHEY; CDR2 reads SMNVEV (reference sequence). Trimming took off 3 bases at V and 7 bases at J, with 16 bases between the two ends. The CDR3 loop is CASSLGGISLEQYF. CDR3 in DNA: TGTGCCAGCAGTTTGGGGGGAATCTCCTTAGAGCAGTACTTC.

The J gene is TRBJ2-2, the V gene TRBV18; D might be TRBD2 (6 bases). Trimming cost V 3 bases and J 7 bases, with 9 bases left between them. The CDR3 covers 13 residues. Germline lookup yields CDR1 KGHSH and CDR2 LQKENI. The CDR3 protein is CASSPLALGELFF. CDR3 DNA: TGTGCCAGCTCACCCCTAGCGCTCGGGGAGCTGTTTTTT. The whole variable domain, remainder taken from reference TRBV18 and TRBJ2-2, is NAGVMQNPRHLVRRRGQEARLRCSPMKGHSHVYWYRQLPEEGLKFMVYLQKENIIDESGMPKERFSAEFPKEGPSILRIQQVVRGDSAAYFCASSPLALGELFFGEGSRLTVL.

In this sample, this clone turned up once. V gene TRBV6-1 combines with J gene TRBJ1-1, with TRBD1 identical over 8 bases. This CDR3 region has 14 residues. The V segment lost 2 bases and the J segment 5 bases; nucleotides outside the gene matches: 4. Per the germline V gene, CDR1 is MNHNS and CDR2 is SASEGT. The CDR3 DNA reads as TGTGCCAGCAGTGAAAACAGGGGGGGTACTGAAGCTTTCTTT. This gives the protein CASSENRGGTEAFF.

The CDR3: CATGRDRGPGQETQYF. CDR3 DNA sequence: TGTGCCACTGGCCGGGACAGGGGGCCCGGGCAAGAGACCCAGTACTTC. This rearrangement joins TRBV27 to TRBJ2-5, with TRBD1 matching over 12 bases. Trimming removed 10 bases from V and 2 bases from J; junction bases left unmatched: 11. The CDR3 is made up of 16 amino acids. Germline values: CDR1 MNHEY, CDR2 SMNVEV (reference sequence).

CDR3 sequence reads: CAWSSGTGNYEQYF. In DNA form, the CDR3 reads TGTGCCTGGAGCTCCGGGACAGGGAACTACGAGCAGTACTTC. The V call is TRBV30, the J call TRBJ2-7; 9 positions agree with TRBD1. With 3 bases clipped from V and 3 bases from J, the junction kept 6 bases outside the gene matches. The germline CDR1 and CDR2 sequences are GTSNPN and SVGIG (reference sequence). This CDR3 contains 14 residues.

This chain links TRBV20-1 with TRBJ2-1; maybe TRBD1 (6 bases). The V end lost 7 bases, the J end lost 8 bases, and 12 bases lay between the germline ends. This CDR3 spans 11 amino acids. Germline V lookup: CDR1 DFQATT, CDR2 SNEGSKA (reference sequence). The CDR3 nucleotides read TGCAGTGGGCAGGGGCAGGATGAGCAGTTCTTC. Protein: CSGQGQDEQFF.

The V gene is TRBV19, the J gene TRBJ1-1; D might be TRBD1 (5 bases). Germline V gene lookup returns CDR1 LNHDA and CDR2 SQIVND (reference sequence). V lost 8 bases and J lost 7, with 14 bases in between. The CDR3 is 12 amino acids. The CDR3 coding sequence is TGTGCCAGTCACACAGGAAATCTTGAAGCTTTCTTT. Translated, it gives CASHTGNLEAFF.

The chain has TRBV6-5 and TRBJ2-1; 9 bases match TRBD2. The germline V gene has CDR1 MNHEY and CDR2 SVGAGI. This CDR3 is 15 amino acids long. Germline trimming cut 2 bases from V and 8 bases from J; bases unmatched to any gene: 7. This chain's CDR3 is CASSYGGTSRYEQFF. The CDR3 DNA reads as TGTGCCAGCAGTTACGGGGGGACTAGCAGATATGAGCAGTTCTTC.

The chain recombines TRBV4-1 with TRBJ2-2; a weak D match, TRBD2 (5 bases). The V gene's germline CDR1 is MGHRA and CDR2 YSYEKL. The CDR3 has 18 amino acids. V was shortened by 2 bases and J by 0 bases, with 16 bases between the two germline ends. CDR3 sequence (DNA): TGCGCCAGCAGCCAACCCGGAGGACGAACTTCGAACACCGGGGAGCTGTTTTTT. The encoded protein is CASSQPGGRTSNTGELFF.

The rearrangement uses TRBV6-4 and TRBJ2-1, with TRBD1 identical over 8 bases. Germline V CDR1 and CDR2: MRHNA, SNTAGT. The CDR3 totals 16 residues. V dropped 5 bases and J dropped 4; count of bases not matched to a gene: 10. In nucleotides, the CDR3 is TGTGCCAGCAGTCCCCCCGACAGGGGACCTTACAATGAGCAGTTCTTC. It codes for CASSPPDRGPYNEQFF.